The TCR beta chain described here comes from a study of response to subunit inactivated influenza vaccine. Study-wide findings and caveats: Researchers suggested that each seasonal influenza vaccination recruits few new T cells.

MiXCR was run by TCRdb on the RT-PCR reads, yielding one entry per CDR3 protein. Among under 850,000 distinct CDR3 sequences, around a sixth were seen once, and the ten largest hold roughly a tenth. As for this clonotype: Its target is unknown.

Trimming stripped 0 bases from V and 4 bases from J, with 11 bases between. The germline V gene encodes CDR1 SGDLS and CDR2 YYNGEE. This CDR3 contains 15 residues. This TCR was sampled from a man aged 45-65 years who received an inactivated influenza vaccine. The chain joins TRBV9 to TRBJ1-3; D uncertain. Sequenced material: PBMCs from blood, taken less than 6 days after vaccination. The CDR3 loop reads CASSVGTVGGNTIYF. The CDR3 DNA reads TGTGCCAGCAGCGTAGGGACCGTCGGGGGAAACACCATATATTTT.